The entry below describes one T cell receptor (beta chain). Exclusion followed for patients with uncontrolled infection, other autoimmune disease, pregnancy or lactation. This sample is part of a study of T cells in Graves' hyperthyroidism and ophthalmopathy. Germline V gene data show CDR1 as SGHRS and CDR2 as YFSETQ. V gave up 0 bases and J gave up 6 bases; unmatched junction bases: 7. The CDR3 is 17 residues long. The source material, RNA transcripts, was used to amplify TCR beta CDR3 regions. The HTBI primer set served for first-round RT-PCR of the TCR CDR3. MiXCR, run by TCRdb on the multiplex PCR reads, gives a single entry per CDR3 protein. The sample records approximately 570,000 distinct CDR3 sequences, less than 20% being singletons.

This sequence joins TRBV5-1 and TRBJ2-2; 11 positions match TRBD2. The source is a man aged 35-49 years with Graves' ophthalmopathy. Input material: blood. Here the CDR3 reads CASSLDSGRANSGELFF. In DNA form, the CDR3 reads TGCGCCAGCAGCTTGGATAGCGGGAGGGCCAATTCCGGGGAGCTGTTTTTT.